A single sample is the source of the 30 T cell receptor beta chains below, sequenced in a study. TCRdb recomputed calls from the 5' RACE reads with MiXCR, one row per CDR3 protein. Here the sample spans some 62,000 distinct CDR3 sequences, around 30% being singletons. The sequencing input was tumor-infiltrating naive CD4+ T cells sorted from the breast tumor. Subset specified: naive CD4+ T cells, CD4+CD45RA+CD25-. Receptors were obtained from a female donor with breast cancer.

V gene TRBV7-9 combines with J gene TRBJ2-1; D ambiguous. V was pared by 11 bases and J by 1 base, with 18 bases between. The CDR3 length is 15 residues. Germline lookup yields CDR1 SEHNR and CDR2 FQNEAQ (reference sequence). DNA for the CDR3: TGTGCCGTCGGATCCGGGCAGAGGTCCTACAATGAGCAGTTCTTC. Translation: CAVGSGQRSYNEQFF. Full variable domain (outside the CDR3, taken from reference TRBV7-9 and TRBJ2-1): DTGVSQNPRHKITKRGQNVTFRCDPISEHNRLYWYRQTLGQGPEFLTYFQNEAQLEKSRLLSDRFSAERPKGSFSTLEIQRTEQGDSAMYLCAVGSGQRSYNEQFFGPGTRLTVL.

This clonotype was detected a few times. Here the CDR3 reads CASKNDPVAGSVQYF. CDR3 nucleotides: TGTGCCAGCAAAAATGACCCCGTTGCAGGTTCGGTGCAGTACTTC. The V call is TRBV6-2 or TRBV6-3, the J call TRBJ2-7, with unresolved D. Germline-derived CDR1 and CDR2 are MNHEY and SVGEGT. There are 15 residues in the CDR3. Trimming removed 7 bases from V and 9 bases from J, with 25 bases in between.

The V gene is TRBV24-1, the J gene TRBJ2-1; D perhaps matches TRBD1 (6 bases). The CDR3 runs to 14 residues. The germline V and J ends were trimmed by 0 bases and 11 bases, with 13 bases remaining between them. The V gene's germline CDR1 is KGHDR and CDR2 SFDVKD. The CDR3, as DNA: TGTGCCACCAGTGATTTGGGACAGACGCGTAAGCAGTTCTTC. Translation: CATSDLGQTRKQFF.

This clonotype has a handful of counts. The chain joins TRBV20-1 to TRBJ1-1; D possibly corresponds to TRBD1 (5 bases). Germline V gene sequence: CDR1 DFQATT, CDR2 SNEGSKA (reference sequence). Deletions cut 0 bases from V and 3 bases from J, with 14 bases between. CDR3 length equals 15 residues. The CDR3 DNA is TGCAGTGCTAGAGAAAGAAGACAGATCGACACTGAAGCTTTCTTT. Its translation: CSARERRQIDTEAFF.

The CDR3 DNA is TGCAGCGTTGTATATGGGGCCGTGAACACTGAAGCTTTCTTT. It yields the protein CSVVYGAVNTEAFF. The chain carries TRBV29-1 and TRBJ1-1; tentative D call: TRBD1 (5 bases). CDR1 is SQVTM, CDR2 ANQGSEA, per germline. V lost 4 bases and J 0 bases, leaving 12 bases between the germline ends. The CDR3 totals 14 residues.

This clonotype was seen more than once but under ten times. CDR3 sequence (DNA): TGTGCCAGCAGCTTAGACAGCCGGAATGAGCAGTTCTTC. As protein: CASSLDSRNEQFF. The chain links TRBV7-9 to TRBJ2-1; D is undetermined. Germline CDR1 is SEHNR and CDR2 is FQNEAQ (reference sequence). The V and J ends lost 1 base and 7 bases respectively, with 8 bases between them. CDR3 length: 13 residues.

Note on this clonotype: A much more abundant neighbour one base away suggests this may be a read error. The chain couples TRBV9 to TRBJ1-3; perhaps TRBD1 as D (6 bases). In germline, CDR1 is SGDLS, CDR2 YYNGEE. This CDR3 comprises 12 residues. The CDR3 region is CASSPQGNTRYF. Here the CDR3 DNA reads TGTGCCAGCAGCCCACAGGGAAACACCAGATATTTT.

The chain employs TRBV4-1 and TRBJ1-2; TRBD1 matches 10 bases. With 3 bases clipped from V and 7 bases from J, the junction kept 17 bases outside the gene matches. Germline V gene sequence: CDR1 MGHRA, CDR2 YSYEKL. The CDR3 sequence is 18 residues long. As DNA, the CDR3 is TGCGCCAGCAGCCACGTATTGGCGGTGGGACAGGGGACCGGTGGCTACACCTTC. Protein sequence: CASSHVLAVGQGTGGYTF.

V is TRBV20-1 and J is TRBJ2-7; possible D gene TRBD2, 6 bases. Trimming stripped 3 bases from V and 0 bases from J, with 18 bases between. This CDR3 has 16 residues. The V gene's germline CDR1 is DFQATT and CDR2 SNEGSKA (reference sequence). CDR3 coding DNA: TGCAGTGCTAGCCACCTTAGCGGAGATTTCTCCTACGAGCAGTACTTC. Residues: CSASHLSGDFSYEQYF.

V and J are TRBV7-8 and TRBJ2-6; 9 bases are a match to TRBD1. CDR3 size: 18 residues. The V gene end was trimmed by 5 bases and the J gene end by 1 base; junction bases not matched to a gene: 9. Germline CDR1 SGHVS, CDR2 FQNEAQ. CDR3 in amino acids: CASSPRDRVLSGANVLTF. The CDR3 DNA is TGTGCCAGCAGCCCCCGGGACAGGGTTTTGTCTGGGGCCAACGTCCTGACTTTC.

This clonotype was counted ten times or more. The chain joins TRBV7-9 to TRBJ2-1, with D uncertain. The V gene's germline CDR1 is SEHNR and CDR2 FQNEAQ (reference sequence). This CDR3 is 11 amino acids long. V lost 0 bases, J lost 10 bases, and 4 bases lay in between. The CDR3 region has the DNA TGTGCCAGCAGCTTAGCCTGGGAGCAGTTCTTC. It yields the protein CASSLAWEQFF.

This sequence joins TRBV5-1 and TRBJ2-3; the D is unclear. Trimming pared 0 bases from V and 4 bases from J, leaving 9 bases between. Per the germline V gene, CDR1 is SGHRS and CDR2 is YFSETQ. This CDR3 has 14 amino acids. DNA for the CDR3: TGCGCCAGCAGCTTGGGGCACCCCCCAGATACGCAGTATTTT. As protein: CASSLGHPPDTQYF.

CDR3 residues: CASSDRGQTNTEAFF. CDR3 DNA: TGTGCCAGCAGTGACCGAGGACAGACGAACACTGAAGCTTTCTTT. The gene calls are TRBV2 and TRBJ1-1; D possibly corresponds to TRBD1 (6 bases). Germline V lookup: CDR1 SNHLY, CDR2 FYNNEI. The germline V and J ends were trimmed by 3 bases and 1 base, with 12 bases remaining between them. This CDR3 is built from 15 residues.

This clonotype was seen at least ten times. The V and J genes are TRBV10-3 and TRBJ2-7; the D gene is possibly TRBD1 (5 bases). CDR1 is ENHRY and CDR2 is SYGVKD in the germline V gene. The CDR3 covers 14 residues. Trimming shortened V by 6 bases and J by 6 bases, and 18 bases separated the two germline ends. The CDR3 sequence: CAISPTDQGAEQYF. For the CDR3, the DNA is TGTGCCATCAGCCCGACAGACCAAGGCGCCGAGCAGTACTTC.

V usage is TRBV9 and J usage is TRBJ1-2; a weak D match, TRBD1 (6 bases). Trimming took 0 bases from V and 7 from J, leaving 13 bases between them. Germline V gives CDR1 SGDLS, CDR2 YYNGEE. The CDR3 contains 14 residues. DNA of the CDR3: TGTGCCAGCAGCGTAGCTGGGGACACCGTTGGCTACACCTTC. Translated, it gives CASSVAGDTVGYTF.

The CDR3 DNA sequence: TGTGCCAGCAGCTTTCGGGGGGACCCCTCCTACAATGAGCAGTTCTTC. It encodes CASSFRGDPSYNEQFF. The rearrangement uses TRBV11-2 and TRBJ2-1; 7 positions agree with TRBD2. Germline V gene lookup returns CDR1 SGHAT and CDR2 FQNNGV. This CDR3 has 16 amino acids. V lost 3 bases, J lost 0 bases, and 5 bases stayed unmatched.

The chain combines TRBV5-1 with TRBJ2-1, with TRBD2 matching 9 bases. Germline trimming cut 5 bases from V and 2 bases from J; bases unmatched to any gene: 8. Looked up from germline, CDR1 is SGHRS and CDR2 is YFSETQ. CDR3 size: 16 residues. The CDR3 nucleotides read TGCGCCAGCAGTGTAGGCGGGACTAGCCCCTACAATGAGCAGTTCTTC. It translates to CASSVGGTSPYNEQFF.

The chain joins TRBV7-9 to TRBJ1-6; perhaps TRBD1 as D (5 bases). This CDR3 has 14 residues. Trimming took 5 bases from V and 8 from J, leaving 13 bases between them. The V gene's germline CDR1 is SEHNR and CDR2 FQNEAQ (reference sequence). The CDR3 sequence: CASSQGQNYSPLHF. The CDR3 DNA reads TGTGCCAGCAGCCAGGGCCAAAACTATTCACCCCTCCACTTT.

In regard to this clonotype: Being one base from a much bigger clone, this may be a read error. The rearrangement links TRBV29-1 to TRBJ2-7; D possibly matches TRBD1 or TRBD2 (5 bases each). The CDR3 totals 12 residues. Germline values: CDR1 SQVTM, CDR2 ANQGSEA. V was clipped by 8 bases and J by 2 bases, with 13 bases between them. CDR3 protein: CSTGTQAYEQYF. CDR3 bases: TGCAGCACGGGGACCCAGGCCTACGAGCAGTACTTC.

This clonotype was found a few times. This chain connects TRBV12-3 or TRBV12-4 to TRBJ1-2, with unresolved D. Trimming pared 2 bases from V and 2 bases from J, leaving 9 bases between. This CDR3 contains 14 residues. DNA of the CDR3: TGTGCCAGCAGTTTAACTGGACGGAACTATGGCTACACCTTC. It is translated as CASSLTGRNYGYTF.

The CDR3 sequence is CASSVGGFAGNTIYF. The CDR3 region has the DNA TGTGCCAGCAGCGTAGGGGGGTTTGCTGGAAACACCATATATTTT. The chain has TRBV9 and TRBJ1-3, with a tentative D call TRBD1 (5 bases). Germline V gene sequence: CDR1 SGDLS, CDR2 YYNGEE. The CDR3 consists of 15 residues. V was shortened by 0 bases and J by 2 bases, with 9 bases between the two germline ends. The whole variable domain, remainder taken from reference TRBV9 and TRBJ1-3, is DSGVTQTPKHLITATGQRVTLRCSPRSGDLSVYWYQQSLDQGLQFLIQYYNGEERAKGNILERFSAQQFPDLHSELNLSSLELGDSALYFCASSVGGFAGNTIYFGEGSWLTVV.

This clonotype was seen only a few times. The V and J genes are TRBV5-6 and TRBJ2-6; 8 bases match TRBD1. Germline loops: CDR1 SGHDT, CDR2 YYEEEE. CDR3 size: 17 residues. With V trimmed by 3 bases and J by 0 bases, 5 bases remained unmatched. The DNA of the CDR3 is TGTGCCAGCAGCTCCCTTACAGGGGGCTCTGGGGCCAACGTCCTGACTTTC. It is translated as CASSSLTGGSGANVLTF.

Of note for this clonotype: A read error may produce the germline difference seen at one junction end. The rearrangement uses TRBV28 and TRBJ2-3; a weak D match, TRBD2 (6 bases). The CDR3 is 15 amino acids. Germline CDR1 MDHEN, CDR2 SYDVKM. CDR3 in DNA: TGTGCCAGCAGTCCAGGCGGGATCCGCACAGATACGCGGTATTTT. Translated: CASSPGGIRTDTRYF. The variable domain in full, with the rest retrieved from reference TRBV28 and TRBJ2-3, is DVKVTQSSRYLVKRTGEKVFLECVQDMDHENMFWYRQDPGLGLRLIYFSYDVKMKEKGDIPEGYSVSREKKERFSLILESASTNQTSMYLCASSPGGIRTDTRYFGPGTRLTVL.

This clonotype was seen only a few times. The rearrangement links TRBV6-5 to TRBJ2-5; TRBD2 might be the D (5 bases). There are 13 residues in the CDR3. The V end was cut by 4 bases, the J end by 7 bases, with 13 bases between. Germline V gene lookup returns CDR1 MNHEY and CDR2 SVGAGI. DNA of the CDR3: TGTGCCAGCAGTTTAGAGTCCCGGGGGACCCAGTACTTC. Its protein is CASSLESRGTQYF.

V and J are TRBV4-1 and TRBJ2-3; either TRBD1 or TRBD2 may supply D (6 bases each). The CDR3 is 17 residues long. CDR1 and CDR2 (germline): MGHRA, YSYEKL. The ends were cut back, 0 bases at V and 3 bases at J, with 16 bases in the middle. CDR3 in DNA: TGCGCCAGCAGCCAAGATCTTCCGGGGGCTTTGACAGATACGCAGTATTTT. This codes for CASSQDLPGALTDTQYF.

This clonotype was seen repeatedly, ten times or more. The CDR3 DNA reads TGTGCCAGCAGTTACTCAAGGAATCAGCCCCAGCATTTT. Its translation: CASSYSRNQPQHF. The chain combines TRBV6-5 with TRBJ1-5; D remains unclear. This CDR3 is 13 amino acids long. Germline V gives CDR1 MNHEY, CDR2 SVGAGI. V lost 0 bases to trimming and J lost 4 bases, with 4 bases between them.

This clonotype was detected ten times or more. The chain employs TRBV9 and TRBJ2-2; 8 bases align to TRBD1. The V segment lost 2 bases and the J segment 2 bases; nucleotides outside the gene matches: 5. Germline V CDR1 and CDR2: SGDLS, YYNGEE. The CDR3 sequence is 16 residues long. The CDR3, as DNA: TGTGCCAGCAGCGTGGCAGGGGGCGTCAACACCGGGGAGCTGTTTTTT. This sequence encodes CASSVAGGVNTGELFF. Full variable domain (remainder filled in from reference TRBV9 and TRBJ2-2): DSGVTQTPKHLITATGQRVTLRCSPRSGDLSVYWYQQSLDQGLQFLIQYYNGEERAKGNILERFSAQQFPDLHSELNLSSLELGDSALYFCASSVAGGVNTGELFFGEGSRLTVL.

This chain connects TRBV20-1 to TRBJ1-2, with 7 bases matching TRBD1. V dropped 3 bases and J dropped 2; count of bases not matched to a gene: 6. Germline V gene sequence: CDR1 DFQATT, CDR2 SNEGSKA (reference sequence). The CDR3 loop spans 14 amino acids. In DNA, the CDR3 is TGCAGTGCTAGCCACAAACAGGGGAACTATGGCTACACCTTC. Amino acids: CSASHKQGNYGYTF.

V usage is TRBV7-2 and J usage is TRBJ1-5; D remains unclear. The CDR3 runs to 16 residues. The germline gives CDR1 SGHTA, CDR2 FQGNSA. Deletions cut 1 base from V and 0 bases from J, with 10 bases between. The CDR3 is CASSLVAGNSNQPQHF. CDR3 coding DNA: TGTGCCAGCAGCTTAGTCGCAGGTAATAGCAATCAGCCCCAGCATTTT.

With respect to this clonotype: Since no conserved phenylalanine or tryptophan closes the CDR3, a read error is the likely cause. The chain has TRBV2 and TRBJ1-5; tentatively, D is TRBD1 (5 bases). Looked up from germline, CDR1 is SNHLY and CDR2 is FYNNEI. Trimming left V 10 bases short and J 5 bases short, with 24 bases between. This CDR3 has 16 residues. CDR3 sequence (DNA): TGTGCCAACGCAAAGGGGCGACAGTCGACCTATCAGCCCCAGCATCTT. This translates into CANAKGRQSTYQPQHL.